The sequence of this T cell receptor (beta chain) was determined in a study of cytomegalovirus exposure and HLA in healthy donors. Study-wide findings and caveats: The study recorded about 150 TCR beta chains that were cytomegalovirus-associated.

The PCR used 60 Vbeta and 13 Jbeta primers. Only in-frame clones appear in the TCRdb table, and some are missing; sequencing was by immunoSEQ multiplex PCR. The sample lists approximately 300,000 clones; over 70% were seen once. Germline values: CDR1 SEHNR, CDR2 FQNEAQ (reference sequence). Trimming left V 2 bases short and J 4 bases short, with 12 bases between. CDR3 length: 14 amino acids. This clone was seen only once. The antigen remains unidentified. The V call is TRBV7-9, the J call TRBJ2-7; maybe TRBD1 (6 bases). The sequenced sample was PBMCs. The TCR comes from a girl aged 2 to 9 in good health and CMV-seronegative. CDR3 nucleotides: TGTGCCAGCAGCTTAAACGGCAGGGGTTACGAGCAGTACTTC. Protein product: CASSLNGRGYEQYF. Drawing the rest from reference TRBV7-9 and TRBJ2-7, the complete variable domain is DTGVSQNPRHKITKRGQNVTFRCDPISEHNRLYWYRQTLGQGPEFLTYFQNEAQLEKSRLLSDRFSAERPKGSFSTLEIQRTEQGDSAMYLCASSLNGRGYEQYFGPGTRLTVT.